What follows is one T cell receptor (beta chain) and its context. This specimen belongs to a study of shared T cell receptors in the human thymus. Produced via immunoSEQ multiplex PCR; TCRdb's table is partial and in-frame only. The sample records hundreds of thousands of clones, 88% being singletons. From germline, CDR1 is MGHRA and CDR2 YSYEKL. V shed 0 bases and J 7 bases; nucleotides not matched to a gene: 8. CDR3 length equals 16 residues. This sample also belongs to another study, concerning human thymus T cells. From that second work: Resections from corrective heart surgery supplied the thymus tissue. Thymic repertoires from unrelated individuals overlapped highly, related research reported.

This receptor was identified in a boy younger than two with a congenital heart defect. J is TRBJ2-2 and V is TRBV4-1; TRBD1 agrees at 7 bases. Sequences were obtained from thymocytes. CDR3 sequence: CASSQDLRGQGGELFF. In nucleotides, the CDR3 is TGCGCCAGCAGCCAAGATTTAAGGGGGCAGGGCGGGGAGCTGTTTTTT.